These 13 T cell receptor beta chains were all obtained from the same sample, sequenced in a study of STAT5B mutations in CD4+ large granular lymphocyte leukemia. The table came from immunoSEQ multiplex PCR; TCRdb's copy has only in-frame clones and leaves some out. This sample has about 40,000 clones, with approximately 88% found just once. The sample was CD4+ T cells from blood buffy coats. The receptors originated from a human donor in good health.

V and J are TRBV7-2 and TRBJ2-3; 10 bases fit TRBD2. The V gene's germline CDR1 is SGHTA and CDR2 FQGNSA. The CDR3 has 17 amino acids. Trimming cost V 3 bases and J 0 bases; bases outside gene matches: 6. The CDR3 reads CASSFPTSGPSTDTQYF. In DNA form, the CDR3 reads TGTGCCAGCAGCTTCCCGACTAGCGGGCCGAGCACAGATACGCAGTATTTT.

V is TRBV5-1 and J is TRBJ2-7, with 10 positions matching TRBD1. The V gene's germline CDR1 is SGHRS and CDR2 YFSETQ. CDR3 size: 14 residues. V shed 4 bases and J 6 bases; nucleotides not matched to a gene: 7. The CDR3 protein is CASSVGQGIGEQYF. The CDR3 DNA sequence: TGCGCCAGCAGCGTGGGACAGGGGATTGGCGAGCAGTACTTC.

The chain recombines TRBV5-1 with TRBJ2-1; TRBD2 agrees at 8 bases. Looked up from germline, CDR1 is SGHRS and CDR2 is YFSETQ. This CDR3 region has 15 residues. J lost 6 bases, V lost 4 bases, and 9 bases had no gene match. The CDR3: CASSPGLGGGNEQFF. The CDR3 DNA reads TGCGCCAGCAGCCCGGGACTAGGAGGTGGCAATGAGCAGTTCTTC.

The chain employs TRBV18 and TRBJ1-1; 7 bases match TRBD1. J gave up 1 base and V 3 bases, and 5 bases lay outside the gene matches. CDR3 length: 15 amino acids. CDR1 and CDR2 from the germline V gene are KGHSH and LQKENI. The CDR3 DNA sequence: TGTGCCAGCTCACCTTCCGGGACAGAGAACACTGAAGCTTTCTTT. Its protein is CASSPSGTENTEAFF.

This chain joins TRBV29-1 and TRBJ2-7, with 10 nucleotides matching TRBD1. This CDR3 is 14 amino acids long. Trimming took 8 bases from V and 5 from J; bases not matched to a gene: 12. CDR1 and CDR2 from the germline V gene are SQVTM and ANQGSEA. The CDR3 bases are TGCAGCTTCCGGTCCGGGACAGGGGTCCACGAGCAGTACTTC. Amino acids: CSFRSGTGVHEQYF.

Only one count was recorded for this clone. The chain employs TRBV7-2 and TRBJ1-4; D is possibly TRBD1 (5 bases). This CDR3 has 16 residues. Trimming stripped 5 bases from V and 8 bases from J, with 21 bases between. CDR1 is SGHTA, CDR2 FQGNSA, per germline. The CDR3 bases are TGTGCCAGCAGCGCGACGGGCGGGGCGCGTGGCGAAAAACTGTTTTTT. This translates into CASSATGGARGEKLFF.

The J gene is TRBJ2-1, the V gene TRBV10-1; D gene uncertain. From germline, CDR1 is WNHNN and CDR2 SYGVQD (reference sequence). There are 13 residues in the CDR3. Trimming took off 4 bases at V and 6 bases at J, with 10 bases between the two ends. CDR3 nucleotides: TGCGCCAGCAGTGGGAGCCCTACCAATGAGCAGTTCTTC. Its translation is CASSGSPTNEQFF.

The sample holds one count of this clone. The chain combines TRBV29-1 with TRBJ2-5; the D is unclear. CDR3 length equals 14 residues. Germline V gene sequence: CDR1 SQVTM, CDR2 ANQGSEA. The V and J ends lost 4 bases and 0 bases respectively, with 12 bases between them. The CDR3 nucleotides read TGCAGCGTTGGGGCCGAGAGGTACCAAGAGACCCAGTACTTC. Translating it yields CSVGAERYQETQYF.

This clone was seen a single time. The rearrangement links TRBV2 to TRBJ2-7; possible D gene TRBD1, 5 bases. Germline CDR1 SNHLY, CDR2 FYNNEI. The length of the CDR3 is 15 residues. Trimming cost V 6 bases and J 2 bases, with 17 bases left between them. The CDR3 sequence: CASRKDTSTPYEQYF. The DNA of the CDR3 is TGTGCCAGCAGGAAGGACACATCGACCCCCTACGAGCAGTACTTC.

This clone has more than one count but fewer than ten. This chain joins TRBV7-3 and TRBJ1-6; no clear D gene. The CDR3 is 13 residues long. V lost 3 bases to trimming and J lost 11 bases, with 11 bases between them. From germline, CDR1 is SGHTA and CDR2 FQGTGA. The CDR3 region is CASSLEDQAPLHF. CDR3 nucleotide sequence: TGTGCCAGCAGCTTGGAGGATCAAGCACCCCTCCACTTT.

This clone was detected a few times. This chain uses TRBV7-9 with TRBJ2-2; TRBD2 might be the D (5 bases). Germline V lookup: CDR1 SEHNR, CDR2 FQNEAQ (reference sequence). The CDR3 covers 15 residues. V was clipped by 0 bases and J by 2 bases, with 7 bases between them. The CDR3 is CASSLARGNTGELFF. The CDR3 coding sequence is TGTGCCAGCAGCTTAGCCCGGGGAAACACCGGGGAGCTGTTTTTT.

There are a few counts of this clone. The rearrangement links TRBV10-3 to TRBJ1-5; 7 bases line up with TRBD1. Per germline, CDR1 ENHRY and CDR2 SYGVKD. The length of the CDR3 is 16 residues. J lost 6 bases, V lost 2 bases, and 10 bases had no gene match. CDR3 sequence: CAISEHDRAVGQPQHF. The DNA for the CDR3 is TGTGCCATCAGTGAGCACGACAGGGCGGTGGGTCAGCCCCAGCATTTT.

The CDR3 region has the DNA TGCGCCAGCAGCTTGGGCTTACAAGTATTTGGCTACAATGAGCAGTTCTTC. This gives the protein CASSLGLQVFGYNEQFF. V and J are TRBV5-1 and TRBJ2-1; D is undetermined. The germline CDR1 and CDR2 sequences are SGHRS and YFSETQ. V shed 0 bases and J shed 3 bases, with 16 bases lying between them. CDR3 length: 17 amino acids.